Each of the 28 T cell receptor beta chains below was sequenced from the same sample in a study of T-cell memory formation after mild COVID-19. TCRdb recomputed calls from the 5' RACE reads with MiXCR, one row per CDR3 protein. Of hundreds of thousands of distinct CDR3 sequences listed, approximately 20% were seen once; the top ten hold 12%. The sequencing sample was made of PBMCs or a T cell subset sorted from them (not recorded which). All receptors come from an adult woman who had mild COVID-19 (a few samples of this study predate the infection). Cell type and time point are not known.

The rearrangement links TRBV7-2 to TRBJ2-3; 12 bases fit TRBD2. The germline V gene encodes CDR1 SGHTA and CDR2 FQGNSA. With V trimmed by 2 bases and J by 6 bases, 9 bases remained unmatched. This CDR3 is built from 17 residues. The CDR3 protein is CASSLLPRTSGVDTQYF. The CDR3 DNA reads TGTGCCAGCAGCTTACTCCCCCGGACTAGCGGGGTTGATACGCAGTATTTT.

This clonotype came up a few times. A junction end diverges from the germline sequence, so it may reflect a read error. The gene calls are TRBV15 and TRBJ2-4; D not certain. The germline gives CDR1 LNHNV, CDR2 YYDKDF (reference sequence). The CDR3 has 12 amino acids. The CDR3, as DNA: TGTGCCACCAGCAGAGGGGTAGACAAAAGCGACTTC. Its translation is CATSRGVDKSDF.

The V and J genes are TRBV18 and TRBJ1-2; 10 bases agree with TRBD1. The CDR3 has 15 amino acids. With V trimmed by 3 bases and J by 7 bases, 8 bases remained unmatched. Germline V gives CDR1 KGHSH, CDR2 LQKENI. The CDR3 region is CASSPTPGQGSGYTF. The CDR3 nucleotides read TGTGCCAGCTCACCCACACCGGGACAGGGGTCTGGCTACACCTTC.

This clonotype turned up a few times. The chain is built from TRBV11-3 and TRBJ2-2; D may be TRBD1 (6 bases). The length of the CDR3 is 16 residues. Trimming took 4 bases from V and 5 from J, leaving 17 bases between them. Germline loops: CDR1 SGHNT, CDR2 YENEEA. DNA of the CDR3: TGTGCCAGCAGCTCCCCAGAGGGGGTCACGACCGGGGAGCTGTTTTTT. As protein: CASSSPEGVTTGELFF. The entire variable domain, with the rest obtained from reference TRBV11-3 and TRBJ2-2, is as follows: EAGVVQSPRYKIIEKKQPVAFWCNPISGHNTLYWYLQNLGQGPELLIRYENEEAVDDSQLPKDRFSAERLKGVDSTLKIQPAELGDSAVYLCASSSPEGVTTGELFFGEGSRLTVL.

The rearrangement joins TRBV6-2 or TRBV6-3 to TRBJ2-6; unclear D gene. With 2 bases removed from V and 0 bases from J, the gap between germline ends came to 14 bases. The length of the CDR3 is 18 residues. Germline V gene data show CDR1 as MNHEY and CDR2 as SVGEGT. CDR3 residues: CASSYGALRNSGANVLTF. The CDR3, as DNA: TGTGCCAGCAGTTACGGAGCACTTAGGAACTCTGGGGCCAACGTCCTGACTTTC.

The chain links TRBV19 to TRBJ1-5; TRBD1 is a possible D gene (6 bases). Trimming removed 6 bases from V and 5 bases from J, with 14 bases in between. CDR1 and CDR2 (germline): LNHDA, SQIVND (reference sequence). This CDR3 contains 14 residues. This CDR3 is CASSLGTQDQPQHF. In nucleotides, the CDR3 is TGTGCCAGTAGCCTCGGGACACAAGATCAGCCCCAGCATTTT.

This chain uses TRBV18 with TRBJ2-1, with 15 bases that match TRBD2. After removal of 0 bases from V and 0 bases from J, the junction contained 6 bases not matched to a gene. This CDR3 has 20 amino acids. Germline assignment: CDR1 KGHSH and CDR2 LQKENI. CDR3 in DNA: TGTGCCAGCTCACCACCGGGACTAGCGGGAGGCCTGAGCTCCTACAATGAGCAGTTCTTC. This sequence encodes CASSPPGLAGGLSSYNEQFF.

This chain connects TRBV24-1 to TRBJ1-5; 7 positions agree with TRBD1. In germline, CDR1 is KGHDR, CDR2 SFDVKD. The CDR3 sequence is 15 residues long. With 3 bases clipped from V and 2 bases from J, the junction kept 3 bases outside the gene matches. CDR3 amino acids: CATSDPRGGNQPQHF. As DNA, the CDR3 is TGTGCCACCAGTGATCCCAGGGGGGGCAATCAGCCCCAGCATTTT.

The chain links TRBV4-1 to TRBJ2-1; 16 bases agree with TRBD2. Germline V lookup: CDR1 MGHRA, CDR2 YSYEKL. The length of the CDR3 is 21 residues. V lost 1 base to trimming and J lost 0 bases; unmatched junction nucleotides: 9. Written as DNA, the CDR3 is TGCGCCAGCAGCCAAGCCCCGTCGGGACTAGCGGGGGGGAGCTCCTACAATGAGCAGTTCTTC. Protein product: CASSQAPSGLAGGSSYNEQFF.

The chain is built from TRBV6-6 and TRBJ1-6, with a tentative D call TRBD1 (5 bases). Trimming took 5 bases from V and 7 from J, leaving 15 bases between them. Looked up from germline, CDR1 is MNHNY and CDR2 is SVGAGI (reference sequence). The CDR3 loop spans 15 amino acids. The CDR3 DNA reads TGTGCCAGCAGTGGGTCTACAGGATCCAATTCACCCCTCCACTTT. It translates to CASSGSTGSNSPLHF.

This clonotype has a handful of counts. The chain employs TRBV7-3 and TRBJ2-7, with D tentatively TRBD2 (5 bases). The germline gives CDR1 SGHTA, CDR2 FQGTGA. Trimming left V 3 bases short and J 2 bases short, with 11 bases between. This CDR3 spans 14 amino acids. The CDR3 DNA reads TGTGCCAGCAGCTTTTCCTCCGGGACCTACGAGCAGTACTTC. Its translation: CASSFSSGTYEQYF.

The table lists this clonotype with a few counts. The V and J genes are TRBV23-1 and TRBJ2-7; tentatively, D is TRBD1 or TRBD2 (5 bases each). TRBV23-1 is marked as an open reading frame, function uncertain. The V end lost 5 bases, the J end lost 2 bases, and 10 bases lay between the germline ends. The CDR3 has 13 residues. DNA for the CDR3: TGCGCCAGCAGTTCCAGGGACCCCTACGAGCAGTACTTC. It is translated as CASSSRDPYEQYF.

The chain links TRBV3-1 to TRBJ1-2; D perhaps matches TRBD1 (5 bases). CDR3 length: 13 amino acids. CDR1 and CDR2 (germline): LGHDT, YNNKEL (reference sequence). V lost 8 bases and J 2 bases, leaving 12 bases between the germline ends. In DNA form, the CDR3 reads TGTGCCAGCGGTGGCAGGGCCAACTATGGCTACACCTTC. Amino acid sequence: CASGGRANYGYTF.

The chain links TRBV4-1 to TRBJ2-7, with 8 bases lining up with TRBD1. Germline-derived CDR1 and CDR2 are MGHRA and YSYEKL. The CDR3 loop spans 15 amino acids. Trimming removed 4 bases from V and 5 bases from J; junction bases left unmatched: 10. The CDR3 region is CASSLLGQGRHEQYF. Here the CDR3 DNA reads TGCGCCAGCAGCCTTCTCGGACAGGGTCGACACGAGCAGTACTTC.

The table lists this clonotype with a few counts. This chain connects TRBV2 to TRBJ1-3; no clear D gene. CDR1 and CDR2 from the germline V gene are SNHLY and FYNNEI. The CDR3 is 14 residues long. V lost 5 bases to trimming and J lost 4 bases, with 12 bases between them. The DNA of the CDR3 is TGTGCCAGCAGTATTGCAGACGCGGGAAACACCATATATTTT. This gives the protein CASSIADAGNTIYF.

This clonotype showed up just a few times. The V gene is TRBV5-1, the J gene TRBJ2-7, with D possibly being TRBD1 (7 bases). V lost 0 bases and J lost 5, with 15 bases in between. This CDR3 is built from 15 residues. Germline-derived CDR1 and CDR2 are SGHRS and YFSETQ. Written as DNA, the CDR3 is TGCGCCAGCAGCTTGGACCTGACAGGGAGGAACGAGCAGTACTTC. It translates to CASSLDLTGRNEQYF.

This clonotype was found a few times. CDR3 loop: CASSLGTGAEAFF. The CDR3 nucleotides are TGTGCCAGCAGCTTAGGCACAGGGGCTGAAGCTTTCTTT. The chain has TRBV11-2 and TRBJ1-1; TRBD1 matches 7 bases. CDR1 SGHAT and CDR2 FQNNGV come from the germline V gene. This CDR3 contains 13 residues. Losses at the gene ends were 1 base for V and 6 bases for J; bases not matched to a gene: 2.

This chain joins TRBV12-3 or TRBV12-4 and TRBJ2-7, with a possible D match to TRBD2 (6 bases). V shed 1 base and J shed 4 bases, with 14 bases lying between them. This CDR3 is built from 15 residues. CDR3 sequence (DNA): TGTGCCAGCAGTTTAGTCACGGATGGGGGGTACGAGCAGTACTTC. This encodes CASSLVTDGGYEQYF.

Comment on this clonotype: With a far larger clone one base away, a read error is the likely cause. This rearrangement joins TRBV5-5 to TRBJ2-5; D ambiguous. Germline CDR1 SGHKS, CDR2 YYEKEE (reference sequence). This CDR3 region has 11 residues. Trimming took 4 bases from V and 3 from J, leaving 4 bases between them. The CDR3 here is CASSRKETQYF. The DNA of the CDR3 is TGTGCCAGCAGCCGCAAAGAGACCCAGTACTTC. Full variable domain (rest looked up from reference TRBV5-5 and TRBJ2-5): DAGVTQSPTHLIKTRGQQVTLRCSPISGHKSVSWYQQVLGQGPQFIFQYYEKEERGRGNFPDRFSARQFPNYSSELNVNALLLGDSALYLCASSRKETQYFGPGTRLLVL.

In its sample, this clonotype was seen a few times. This chain's CDR3 is CASSHRVGGQNSPLHF. The CDR3, as DNA: TGCGCCAGCAGCCACCGGGTAGGGGGCCAAAATTCACCCCTCCACTTT. The rearrangement links TRBV4-1 to TRBJ1-6, with 7 bases fitting TRBD1. Trimming took 3 bases from V and 7 from J; bases not matched to a gene: 9. CDR1 and CDR2 from the germline V gene are MGHRA and YSYEKL. The CDR3 runs 16 residues.

The chain employs TRBV19 and TRBJ2-7; D might be TRBD2 (7 bases). The CDR3 runs 13 residues. V was cut by 5 bases and J by 7 bases, with 15 bases left in between. Germline CDR1 and CDR2: LNHDA and SQIVND (reference sequence). CDR3 loop: CASSQGGAREQYF. The CDR3 DNA reads TGTGCCAGTAGTCAAGGGGGGGCACGGGAGCAGTACTTC.

The CDR3 sequence: CASSFRRVGNEKLFF. The CDR3 region has the DNA TGTGCCAGCAGCTTTCGCAGGGTCGGGAATGAAAAACTGTTTTTT. The rearrangement uses TRBV7-2 and TRBJ1-4, with D perhaps TRBD1 (5 bases). The germline V and J ends were trimmed by 3 bases and 5 bases, with 13 bases remaining between them. Per germline, CDR1 SGHTA and CDR2 FQGNSA. CDR3 size: 15 residues.

This clonotype was seen ten or more times. The rearrangement uses TRBV7-9 and TRBJ2-3; D may be TRBD2 (5 bases). The CDR3 has 14 amino acids. CDR1 and CDR2 (germline): SEHNR, FQNEAQ (reference sequence). The V and J ends lost 4 bases and 0 bases respectively, with 8 bases between them. The DNA for the CDR3 is TGTGCCAGCAGCTCCGGACTTAGCACAGATACGCAGTATTTT. Its translation: CASSSGLSTDTQYF.

The V gene is TRBV12-5, the J gene TRBJ2-1; 16 bases line up with TRBD2. Trimming cost V 4 bases and J 7 bases; bases outside gene matches: 4. The CDR3 extends over 16 amino acids. In germline, CDR1 is LGHNT, CDR2 FRNRAP. The CDR3 is CASGSGTSGGANEQFF. In DNA form, the CDR3 reads TGTGCTAGTGGTTCGGGGACTAGCGGGGGGGCGAATGAGCAGTTCTTC.

The chain combines TRBV6-5 with TRBJ2-3, with TRBD1 matching over 7 bases. The germline gives CDR1 MNHEY, CDR2 SVGAGI. The V and J ends lost 1 base and 0 bases, in that order; junction bases with no gene match: 7. The CDR3 consists of 17 residues. CDR3 bases: TGTGCCAGCAGTTACTATATAGGGGGCAGGAGCACAGATACGCAGTATTTT. Protein sequence: CASSYYIGGRSTDTQYF.

This clonotype was recorded a few times. The rearrangement links TRBV6-2 or TRBV6-3 to TRBJ2-3; a weak D match, TRBD1 (6 bases). The CDR3 is 17 residues long. V was shortened by 2 bases and J by 3 bases, with 18 bases between the two germline ends. The V gene's germline CDR1 is MNHEY and CDR2 SVGEGT. CDR3 in DNA: TGTGCCAGCAGTTACCGACAGGACGCCCTGACGACAGATACGCAGTATTTT. Its protein is CASSYRQDALTTDTQYF.

The chain joins TRBV5-1 to TRBJ1-6; no clear D gene. V dropped 6 bases and J dropped 14 bases, with 27 bases sitting between them. CDR1 is SGHRS, CDR2 YFSETQ, per germline. The CDR3 extends over 16 amino acids. The DNA of the CDR3 is TGCGCCAGCACCGACCTTATGGACGGAGGATTAGTTTCCCTCCACTTT. Amino acids: CASTDLMDGGLVSLHF.

V and J are TRBV4-1 and TRBJ1-2; perhaps TRBD1 as D (5 bases). Per the germline V gene, CDR1 is MGHRA and CDR2 is YSYEKL. The germline V and J ends were trimmed by 3 bases and 5 bases, with 16 bases remaining between them. CDR3 length: 15 residues. The CDR3 region has the DNA TGCGCCAGCAGCCACCCCGGGACGGAGATTTATGGCTACACCTTC. Amino acids: CASSHPGTEIYGYTF.